Below, 20 T cell receptor beta chains from the same sample are listed, as sequenced in a study of blood T cell repertoires in COVID-19. The protocol was immunoSEQ multiplex PCR, while the TCRdb copy is restricted to in-frame clones and leaves out a portion. The sample lists some 220,000 clones; 70% to 85% were seen once. The specimen was peripheral blood. These receptor sequences come from a man aged 45-65 years with active or convalescent COVID-19.

On this clone itself: Other DNA sequences in the sample encode the same CDR3. This rearrangement joins TRBV5-1 to TRBJ2-1, with 7 nucleotides matching TRBD2. The CDR3 consists of 13 residues. Germline trimming cut 1 base from V and 6 bases from J; bases unmatched to any gene: 1. Germline V gives CDR1 SGHRS, CDR2 YFSETQ. CDR3 protein: CASSLTGGNEQFF. DNA for the CDR3: TGCGCCAGCAGCTTGACGGGAGGCAATGAGCAGTTCTTC. Supplemented by reference TRBV5-1 and TRBJ2-1, the full variable domain reads KAGVTQTPRYLIKTRGQQVTLSCSPISGHRSVSWYQQTPGQGLQFLFEYFSETQRNKGNFPGRFSGRQFSNSRSEMNVSTLELGDSALYLCASSLTGGNEQFFGPGTRLTVL.

The chain uses TRBV29-1 and TRBJ1-1; unclear D gene. This CDR3 contains 11 residues. CDR1 is SQVTM, CDR2 ANQGSEA, per germline. V lost 2 bases, J lost 1 base, and 2 bases lay in between. The CDR3 is CSVERNTEAFF. The CDR3 nucleotides read TGCAGCGTTGAACGGAACACTGAAGCTTTCTTT.

V is TRBV5-1 and J is TRBJ1-1; 9 positions match TRBD1. Germline-derived CDR1 and CDR2 are SGHRS and YFSETQ. This CDR3 comprises 14 residues. Germline trimming cut 3 bases from V and 5 bases from J; bases unmatched to any gene: 5. In DNA, the CDR3 is TGCGCCAGCAGCTGGATGACAGGGGGGACTGAAGCTTTCTTT. This sequence encodes CASSWMTGGTEAFF.

This clone has more than one count but fewer than ten. V usage is TRBV9 and J usage is TRBJ1-1, with D tentatively TRBD1 (5 bases). The CDR3 length is 15 residues. CDR1 is SGDLS, CDR2 YYNGEE, per germline. V lost 3 bases, J lost 1 base, and 13 bases lay in between. The CDR3 region is CASSERGSENTEAFF. The CDR3 DNA reads TGTGCCAGCAGCGAAAGGGGCAGCGAGAACACTGAAGCTTTCTTT.

The rearrangement joins TRBV19 to TRBJ2-7; the match to TRBD2 covers 8 bases. Trimming removed 5 bases from V and 3 bases from J; junction bases left unmatched: 9. Germline CDR1 reads LNHDA; CDR2 reads SQIVND (reference sequence). The CDR3 loop spans 15 amino acids. The CDR3 reads CASSETSGIFYEQYF. The CDR3 DNA reads as TGTGCCAGTAGTGAAACTAGCGGCATTTTCTACGAGCAGTACTTC.

J is TRBJ1-1 and V is TRBV2; a possible D gene is TRBD1 (6 bases). Trimming pared 6 bases from V and 11 bases from J, leaving 16 bases between. The CDR3 loop spans 12 amino acids. Germline lookup yields CDR1 SNHLY and CDR2 FYNNEI. The CDR3 is CASRLQGSSAFF. The CDR3 DNA reads TGTGCCAGCAGGCTACAGGGATCGTCGGCTTTCTTT.

The chain has TRBV2 and TRBJ2-6, with 10 nucleotides matching TRBD1. Per the germline V gene, CDR1 is SNHLY and CDR2 is FYNNEI. The CDR3 has 18 residues. J was trimmed by 0 bases and V by 6 bases; bases with no gene match: 8. The CDR3 DNA sequence: TGTGCCAGCAGCGGGGCGGGACAGGGGAGCTCTGGGGCCAACGTCCTGACTTTC. Its translation: CASSGAGQGSSGANVLTF.

J is TRBJ1-1 and V is TRBV19, with TRBD1 matching 9 bases. J lost 5 bases, V lost 6 bases, and 4 bases had no gene match. Germline values: CDR1 LNHDA, CDR2 SQIVND (reference sequence). This CDR3 is 13 amino acids long. DNA for the CDR3: TGTGCCAGTAGGGACAGGGGAAGGACTGAAGCTTTCTTT. This encodes CASRDRGRTEAFF.

CDR3 sequence (DNA): TGTGCCAGCAGCTATAGGCCTAGCGGATACACAGATACGCAGTATTTT. This encodes CASSYRPSGYTDTQYF. This chain connects TRBV6-2 or TRBV6-3 to TRBJ2-3; 7 nucleotides agree with TRBD2. CDR3 length: 16 amino acids. Germline V gives CDR1 MNHEY, CDR2 SVGEGT. The V gene end was trimmed by 6 bases and the J gene end by 2 bases; junction bases not matched to a gene: 11.

CDR3 residues: CAISESGGTREKLFF. The CDR3 nucleotides are TGTGCCATCAGTGAGTCAGGCGGGACGCGGGAAAAACTGTTTTTT. The V and J genes are TRBV10-3 and TRBJ1-4, with D maybe TRBD1 (5 bases). This CDR3 is 15 amino acids long. V was clipped by 0 bases and J by 8 bases, with 13 bases between them. Per the germline V gene, CDR1 is ENHRY and CDR2 is SYGVKD.

In DNA, the CDR3 is TGCAGCGTTGAAAAACAGGCAGGAGCTTTCTTT. It codes for CSVEKQAGAFF. The chain has TRBV29-1 and TRBJ1-1; weak D call: TRBD1 (5 bases). V was pared by 2 bases and J by 10 bases, with 11 bases between. The germline V gene has CDR1 SQVTM and CDR2 ANQGSEA. The CDR3 is 11 residues long.

This chain uses TRBV7-2 with TRBJ1-4, with 8 bases fitting TRBD1. The CDR3 covers 15 residues. Germline CDR1 reads SGHTA; CDR2 reads FQGNSA. V trimming: 6 bases; J trimming: 4 bases; junction bases outside the gene matches: 7. The chain's CDR3 is CASRLGTGNNEKLFF. DNA for the CDR3: TGTGCCAGCAGACTCGGGACAGGCAATAATGAAAAACTGTTTTTT.

The chain has TRBV19 and TRBJ2-7; D perhaps matches TRBD2 (5 bases). V shed 1 base and J shed 3 bases, with 13 bases lying between them. Germline values: CDR1 LNHDA, CDR2 SQIVND (reference sequence). CDR3 size: 15 residues. The CDR3 DNA reads TGTGCCAGTAGTATAGTTGGCGGGTCCCTCTACGAGCAGTACTTC. Protein sequence: CASSIVGGSLYEQYF.

A remark on this clone: The same CDR3 also results from other DNA sequences found in this sample. This chain uses TRBV3-1 (or the pseudogene TRBV3-2) with TRBJ2-1; 10 nucleotides line up with TRBD2. With V trimmed by 4 bases and J by 4 bases, 4 bases remained unmatched. This CDR3 is built from 15 residues. Per the germline V gene, CDR1 is LGHDT and CDR2 is YNNKEL (reference sequence). The CDR3 DNA is TGTGCCAGCAGCCCCGGACTAGCGGAATACAATGAGCAGTTCTTC. It encodes CASSPGLAEYNEQFF.

The J gene is TRBJ1-1, the V gene TRBV18, with D unresolved. Germline V lookup: CDR1 KGHSH, CDR2 LQKENI. With 2 bases removed from V and 1 base from J, the gap between germline ends came to 5 bases. CDR3 size: 13 residues. Here the CDR3 reads CASSPGANTEAFF. CDR3 DNA sequence: TGTGCCAGCTCACCAGGAGCGAACACTGAAGCTTTCTTT.

This chain connects TRBV5-1 to TRBJ1-6; D not certain. CDR1 and CDR2 from the germline V gene are SGHRS and YFSETQ. V lost 0 bases and J 0 bases, leaving 13 bases between the germline ends. The length of the CDR3 is 18 residues. The CDR3 region is CASSLAPERSSYNSPLHF. The CDR3 DNA follows: TGCGCCAGCAGCTTGGCGCCAGAGCGAAGCTCCTATAATTCACCCCTCCACTTT.

The CDR3 sequence is CAILPGQGLGELFF. CDR3 nucleotide sequence: TGTGCCATTCTCCCGGGACAGGGATTAGGGGAGCTGTTTTTT. The rearrangement joins TRBV10-3 to TRBJ2-2; 9 bases fit TRBD1. There are 14 residues in the CDR3. Trimming removed 9 bases from V and 8 bases from J; junction bases left unmatched: 10. Germline-derived CDR1 and CDR2 are ENHRY and SYGVKD.

The chain recombines TRBV9 with TRBJ1-2; 8 positions match TRBD1. CDR1 and CDR2 from the germline V gene are SGDLS and YYNGEE. Trimming at V came to 4 bases and at J to 0 bases, leaving 5 bases not matched to a gene. The CDR3 consists of 15 residues. The CDR3 bases are TGTGCCAGCAGCCCTTCAGGGGGCCCTAACTATGGCTACACCTTC. Protein sequence: CASSPSGGPNYGYTF.

The rearrangement links TRBV6-1 to TRBJ1-5; no firm D call. The CDR3 runs to 13 residues. Deletions cut 2 bases from V and 6 bases from J, with 8 bases between. CDR1 and CDR2 (germline): MNHNS, SASEGT. The CDR3: CASSETPRQPQHF. In DNA, the CDR3 is TGTGCCAGCAGTGAAACCCCGCGTCAGCCCCAGCATTTT.

The J gene is TRBJ2-7, the V gene TRBV3-1 (or the pseudogene TRBV3-2), with 12 positions matching TRBD2. With 1 base clipped from V and 4 bases from J, the junction kept 8 bases outside the gene matches. Germline-derived CDR1 and CDR2 are LGHDT and YNNKEL (reference sequence). This CDR3 is 17 amino acids long. In DNA, the CDR3 is TGTGCCAGCAGCCAAGGGTCTAGCGGGAGGGCCAGGTACGAGCAGTACTTC. It yields the protein CASSQGSSGRARYEQYF.